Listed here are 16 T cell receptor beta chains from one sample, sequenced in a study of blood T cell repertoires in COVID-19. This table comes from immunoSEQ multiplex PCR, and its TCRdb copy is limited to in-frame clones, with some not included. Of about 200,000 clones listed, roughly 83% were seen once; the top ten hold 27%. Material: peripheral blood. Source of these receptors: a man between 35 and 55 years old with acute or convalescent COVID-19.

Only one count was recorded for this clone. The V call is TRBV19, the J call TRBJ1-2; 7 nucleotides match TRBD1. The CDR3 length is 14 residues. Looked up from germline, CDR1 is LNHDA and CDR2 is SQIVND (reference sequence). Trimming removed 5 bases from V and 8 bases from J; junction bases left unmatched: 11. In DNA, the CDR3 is TGTGCCAGTAGTCACAGGGGCTCGGGTGAGGGCTACACCTTC. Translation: CASSHRGSGEGYTF.

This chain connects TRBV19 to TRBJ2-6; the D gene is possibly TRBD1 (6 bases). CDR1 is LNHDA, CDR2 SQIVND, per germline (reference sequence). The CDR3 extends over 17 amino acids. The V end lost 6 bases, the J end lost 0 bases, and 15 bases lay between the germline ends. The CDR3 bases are TGTGCCAGTAGCCAACAGGGTGTAGGCTCTGGGGCCAACGTCCTGACTTTC. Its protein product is CASSQQGVGSGANVLTF.

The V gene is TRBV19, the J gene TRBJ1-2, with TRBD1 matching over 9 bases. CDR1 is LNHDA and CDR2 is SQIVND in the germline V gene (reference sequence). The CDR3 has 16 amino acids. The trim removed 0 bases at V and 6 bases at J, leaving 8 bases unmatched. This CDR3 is CASSIEGTWTGDGYTF. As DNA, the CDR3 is TGTGCCAGTAGTATAGAAGGAACGTGGACAGGGGATGGCTACACCTTC.

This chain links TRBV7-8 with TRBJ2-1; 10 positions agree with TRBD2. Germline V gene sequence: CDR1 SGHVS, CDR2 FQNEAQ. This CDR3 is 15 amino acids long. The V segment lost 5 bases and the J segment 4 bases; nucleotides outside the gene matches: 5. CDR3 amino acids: CASSRRTSGYNEQFF. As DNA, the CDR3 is TGTGCCAGCAGCCGACGGACTAGCGGATACAATGAGCAGTTCTTC.

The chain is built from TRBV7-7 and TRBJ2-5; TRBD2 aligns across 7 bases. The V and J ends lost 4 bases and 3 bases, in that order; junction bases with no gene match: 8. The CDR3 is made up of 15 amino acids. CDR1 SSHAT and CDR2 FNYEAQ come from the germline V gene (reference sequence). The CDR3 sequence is CASSSGGTTKETQYF. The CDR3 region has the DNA TGTGCCAGCAGCTCCGGGGGGACCACTAAAGAGACCCAGTACTTC.

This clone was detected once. The DNA of the CDR3 is TGTGCCAGCAGCTCCCGGGGGGGAGGGGCCAACGTCCTGACTTTC. Translated: CASSSRGGGANVLTF. V usage is TRBV9 and J usage is TRBJ2-6, with TRBD2 identical over 8 bases. Germline V gene sequence: CDR1 SGDLS, CDR2 YYNGEE. The CDR3 has 15 residues. V dropped 4 bases and J dropped 4; count of bases not matched to a gene: 4.

CDR3 protein: CASSYSFPGGYEQYF. The CDR3 DNA sequence: TGTGCCAGCAGTTACTCGTTCCCCGGGGGCTACGAGCAGTACTTC. This sequence joins TRBV6-2 or TRBV6-3 and TRBJ2-7; TRBD2 might be the D (6 bases). Germline V gives CDR1 MNHEY, CDR2 SVGEGT. Deletions cut 0 bases from V and 3 bases from J, with 12 bases between. The CDR3 sequence is 15 residues long.

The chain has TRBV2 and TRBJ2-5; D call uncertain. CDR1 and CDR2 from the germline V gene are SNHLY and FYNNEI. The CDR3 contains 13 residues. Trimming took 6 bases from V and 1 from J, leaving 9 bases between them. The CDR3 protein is CASSRTGQETQYF. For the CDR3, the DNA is TGTGCCAGCAGCCGAACGGGCCAAGAGACCCAGTACTTC. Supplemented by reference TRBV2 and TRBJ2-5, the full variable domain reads EPEVTQTPSHQVTQMGQEVILRCVPISNHLYFYWYRQILGQKVEFLVSFYNNEISEKSEIFDDQFSVERPDGSNFTLKIRSTKLEDSAMYFCASSRTGQETQYFGPGTRLLVL.

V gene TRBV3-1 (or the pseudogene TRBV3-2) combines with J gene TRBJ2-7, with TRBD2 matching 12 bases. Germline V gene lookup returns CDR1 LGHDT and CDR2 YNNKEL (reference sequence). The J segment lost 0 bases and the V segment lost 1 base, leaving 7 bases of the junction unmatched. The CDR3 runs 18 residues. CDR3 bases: TGTGCCAGCAGCCAAGGTGGGACTAGCGGGTTCAGCTCCTACGAGCAGTACTTC. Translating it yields CASSQGGTSGFSSYEQYF.

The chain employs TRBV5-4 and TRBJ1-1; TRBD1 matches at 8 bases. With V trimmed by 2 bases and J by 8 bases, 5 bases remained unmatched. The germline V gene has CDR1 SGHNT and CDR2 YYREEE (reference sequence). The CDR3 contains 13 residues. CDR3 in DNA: TGTGCCAGCAGCTTTAGGGCAGGGGGCGAAGCTTTCTTT. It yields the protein CASSFRAGGEAFF.

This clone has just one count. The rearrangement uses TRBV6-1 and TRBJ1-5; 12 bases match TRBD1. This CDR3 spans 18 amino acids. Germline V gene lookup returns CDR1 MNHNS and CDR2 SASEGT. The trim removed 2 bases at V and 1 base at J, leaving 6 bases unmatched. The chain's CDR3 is CASSEWGQGAGSNQPQHF. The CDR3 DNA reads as TGTGCCAGCAGTGAATGGGGACAGGGGGCGGGGAGCAATCAGCCCCAGCATTTT.

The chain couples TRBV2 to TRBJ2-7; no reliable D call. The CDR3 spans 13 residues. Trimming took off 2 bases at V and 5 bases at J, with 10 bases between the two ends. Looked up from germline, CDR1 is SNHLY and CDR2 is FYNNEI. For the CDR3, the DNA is TGTGCCAGCAGTGAAAGGCGGTTGGACGAGCAGTACTTC. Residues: CASSERRLDEQYF.

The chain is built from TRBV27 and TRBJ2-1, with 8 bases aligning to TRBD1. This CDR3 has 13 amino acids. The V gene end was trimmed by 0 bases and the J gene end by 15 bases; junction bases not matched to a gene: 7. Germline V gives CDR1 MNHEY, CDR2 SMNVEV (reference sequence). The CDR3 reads CASSLSTGTGSFF. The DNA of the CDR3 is TGTGCCAGCAGTTTATCAACCGGGACAGGTTCGTTCTTC.

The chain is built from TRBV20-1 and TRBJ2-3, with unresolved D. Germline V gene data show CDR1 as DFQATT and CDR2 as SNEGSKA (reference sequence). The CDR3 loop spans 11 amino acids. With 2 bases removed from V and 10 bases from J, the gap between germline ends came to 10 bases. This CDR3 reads CSARFPEAQYF. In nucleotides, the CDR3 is TGCAGTGCTAGATTCCCTGAGGCGCAGTATTTT.

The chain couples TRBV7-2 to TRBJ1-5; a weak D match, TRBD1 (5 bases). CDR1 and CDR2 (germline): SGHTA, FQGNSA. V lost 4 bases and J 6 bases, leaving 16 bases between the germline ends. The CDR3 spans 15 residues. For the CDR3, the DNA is TGTGCCAGCAGCTCCCCGTGGGGGGAGGCTCAGCCCCAGCATTTT. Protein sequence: CASSSPWGEAQPQHF.

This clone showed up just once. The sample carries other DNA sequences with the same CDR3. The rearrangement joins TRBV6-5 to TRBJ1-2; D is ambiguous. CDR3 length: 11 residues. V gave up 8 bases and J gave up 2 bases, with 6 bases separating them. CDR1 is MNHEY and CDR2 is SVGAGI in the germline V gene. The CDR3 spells CASGLNYGYTF. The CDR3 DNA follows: TGTGCCAGCGGGCTCAACTATGGCTACACCTTC.